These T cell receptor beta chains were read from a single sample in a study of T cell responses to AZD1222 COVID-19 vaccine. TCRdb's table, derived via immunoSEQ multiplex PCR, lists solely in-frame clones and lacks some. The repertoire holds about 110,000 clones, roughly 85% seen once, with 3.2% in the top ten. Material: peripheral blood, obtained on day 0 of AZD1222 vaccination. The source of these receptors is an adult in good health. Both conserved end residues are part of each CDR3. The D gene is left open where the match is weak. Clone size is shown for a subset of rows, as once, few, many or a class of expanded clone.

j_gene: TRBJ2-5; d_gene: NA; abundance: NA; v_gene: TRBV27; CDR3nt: TGTGCCAGCAGTTTCCTCGGGTCCAAAGAGACCCAGTACTTC; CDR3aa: CASSFLGSKETQYF
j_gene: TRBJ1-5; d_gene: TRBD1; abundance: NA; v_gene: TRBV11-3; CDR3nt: TGTGCCAGCAGCTTATGTGGCAGGGGGAACAAGGGCAATCAGCCCCAGCATTTT; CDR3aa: CASSLCGRGNKGNQPQHF
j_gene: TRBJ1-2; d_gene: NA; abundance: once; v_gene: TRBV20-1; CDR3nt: TGCAGTCGTGACGGCCGCTATGGCTACACCTTC; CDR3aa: CSRDGRYGYTF
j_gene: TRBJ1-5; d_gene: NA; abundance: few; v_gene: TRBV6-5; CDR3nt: TGTGCCAGCAGTCCCCGTGAAGGGGGTAGGCAGCCCCAGCATTTT; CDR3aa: CASSPREGGRQPQHF
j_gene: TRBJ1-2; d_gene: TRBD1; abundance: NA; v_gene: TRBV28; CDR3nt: TGTGCCAGCAGTCCAATCCGGGACAGGGGTAACTATGGCTACACCTTC; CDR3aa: CASSPIRDRGNYGYTF
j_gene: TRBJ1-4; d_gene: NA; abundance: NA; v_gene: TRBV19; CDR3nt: TGTGCCAGTTCCCCTTCGGGGGTAGGTAATGAAAAACTGTTTTTT; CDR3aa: CASSPSGVGNEKLFF
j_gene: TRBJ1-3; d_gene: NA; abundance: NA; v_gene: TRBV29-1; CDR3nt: TGCAGCGTAATCGGGGGCGGAAACACCATATATTTT; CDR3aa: CSVIGGGNTIYF
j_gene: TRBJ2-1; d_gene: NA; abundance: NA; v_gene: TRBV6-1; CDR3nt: TGTGCCAGCAGTGAAGGAACAGGGCCGGCCTACAATGAGCAGTTCTTC; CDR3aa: CASSEGTGPAYNEQFF
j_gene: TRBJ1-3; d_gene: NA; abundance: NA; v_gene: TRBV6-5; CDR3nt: TGTGCCAGCAGTTCCGGGGGCAAAAACTCTGGAAACACCATATATTTT; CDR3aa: CASSSGGKNSGNTIYF
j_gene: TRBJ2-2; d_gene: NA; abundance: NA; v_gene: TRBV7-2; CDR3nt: TGTGCCAGCAGCTTAAGCAGGGACACCGGGGAGCTGTTTTTT; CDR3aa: CASSLSRDTGELFF
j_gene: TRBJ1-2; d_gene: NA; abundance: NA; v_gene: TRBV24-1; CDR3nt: TGTGCCACCAGTGCACCTCTAGGTGGCTACACCTTC; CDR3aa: CATSAPLGGYTF
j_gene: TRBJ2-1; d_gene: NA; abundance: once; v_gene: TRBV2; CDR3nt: TGTGCCAGCAGTGGCCAACTGGGTCCCTACAATGAGCAGTTCTTC; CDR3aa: CASSGQLGPYNEQFF
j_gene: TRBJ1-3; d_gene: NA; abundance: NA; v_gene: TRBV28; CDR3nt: TGTGCCAGCAGTCCCTCGAGGGGTGGAAACACCATATATTTT; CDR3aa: CASSPSRGGNTIYF
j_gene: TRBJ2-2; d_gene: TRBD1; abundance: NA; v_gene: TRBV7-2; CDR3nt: TGTGCCAGCAGCTCCCCTCAGGGGGCGCTCACCGGGGAGCTGTTTTTT; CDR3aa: CASSSPQGALTGELFF
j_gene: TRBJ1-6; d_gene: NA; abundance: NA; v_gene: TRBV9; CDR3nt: TGTGCCAGCAGCGTAGTCCCCAGGGTGGATTCACCCCTCCACTTT; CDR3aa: CASSVVPRVDSPLHF
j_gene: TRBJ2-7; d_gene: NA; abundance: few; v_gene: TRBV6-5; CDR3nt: TGTGCCAGCAGCTTACAGTGGGCTGGGGCCTACGAGCAGTACTTC; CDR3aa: CASSLQWAGAYEQYF
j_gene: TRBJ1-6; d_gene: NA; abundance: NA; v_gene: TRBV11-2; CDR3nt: TGTGCCAGCAGCCCGCTGGGGGTCGGGGGTTATAATTCACCCCTCCACTTT; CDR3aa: CASSPLGVGGYNSPLHF
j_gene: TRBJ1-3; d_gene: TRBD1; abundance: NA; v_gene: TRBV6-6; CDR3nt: TGTGCCAGCGCTCAAGGGGGCGGTGGAAACACCATATATTTT; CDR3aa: CASAQGGGGNTIYF
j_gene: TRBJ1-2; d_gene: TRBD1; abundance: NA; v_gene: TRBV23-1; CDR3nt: TGCGCCAGCAGTCAGTCTTGTGATGGACAGGGGGGCTATGGCTACACCTTC; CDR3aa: CASSQSCDGQGGYGYTF
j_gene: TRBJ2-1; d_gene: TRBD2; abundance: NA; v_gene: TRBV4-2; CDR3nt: TGTGCCAGCAGCCAAGATTTTCGGGAGGAGATCTTC; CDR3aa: CASSQDFREEIF
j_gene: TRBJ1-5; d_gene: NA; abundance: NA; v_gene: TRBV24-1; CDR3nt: TGTGCCACCAGTGATTTGCGAACCAATCAGCCCCAGCATTTT; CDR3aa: CATSDLRTNQPQHF
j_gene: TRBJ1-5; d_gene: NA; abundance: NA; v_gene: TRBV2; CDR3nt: TGTGCCAGCACGCTAGGCCCCCGAGGGGATCAGCCCCAGCATTTT; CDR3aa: CASTLGPRGDQPQHF
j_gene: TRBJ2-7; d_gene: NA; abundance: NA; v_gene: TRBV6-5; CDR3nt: TGTGCCAGCACGGGGGAACAGGTTTTCCCCTACGAGCAGTACTTC; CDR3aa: CASTGEQVFPYEQYF
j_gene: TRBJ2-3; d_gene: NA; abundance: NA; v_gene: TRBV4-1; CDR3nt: TGCGCCAGCAGCCAAGTGTTGGGGGGGCTTACAGATACGCAGTATTTT; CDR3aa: CASSQVLGGLTDTQYF
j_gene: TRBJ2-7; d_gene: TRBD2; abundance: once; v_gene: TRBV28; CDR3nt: TGTGCCAGCAGTCTAACGGTAGCTCTCGGGAGGGTCTCCTACGAGCAGTACTTC; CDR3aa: CASSLTVALGRVSYEQYF
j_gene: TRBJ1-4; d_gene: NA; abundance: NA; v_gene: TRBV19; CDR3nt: TGTGCCAGTAGTATAGAGGGGACTTATACAACTAATGAAAAACTGTTTTTT; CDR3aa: CASSIEGTYTTNEKLFF
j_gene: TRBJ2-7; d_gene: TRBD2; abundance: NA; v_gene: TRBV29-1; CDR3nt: TGCAGCGTTGTAATAGCGGGAGGATTGACCTACGAGCAGTACTTC; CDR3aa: CSVVIAGGLTYEQYF
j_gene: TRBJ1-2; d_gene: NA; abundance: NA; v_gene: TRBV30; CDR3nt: TGTGCCAAATCCGGGAACTATGGCTACACCTTC; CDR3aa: CAKSGNYGYTF
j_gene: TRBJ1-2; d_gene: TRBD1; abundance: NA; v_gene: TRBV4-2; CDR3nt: TGTGCCAGCAGCCGGGGCGGGGACAGTGCTAACTATGGCTACACCTTC; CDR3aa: CASSRGGDSANYGYTF
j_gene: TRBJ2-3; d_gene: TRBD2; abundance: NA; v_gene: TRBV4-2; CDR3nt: TGTGCCAGCAGCCAAGATCGAACTAGCGAGACAGATACGCAGTATTTT; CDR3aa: CASSQDRTSETDTQYF
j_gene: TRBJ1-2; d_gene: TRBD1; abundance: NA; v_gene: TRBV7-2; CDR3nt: TGTGCCAGCAGCCTACCGGGACAGGGGATCTATGGCTACACCTTC; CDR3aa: CASSLPGQGIYGYTF
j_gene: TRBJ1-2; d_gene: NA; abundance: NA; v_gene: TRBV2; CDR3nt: TGTGCCAGCACCATGCTTACAGGAGCGTCTAACTATGGCTACACCTTC; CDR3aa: CASTMLTGASNYGYTF
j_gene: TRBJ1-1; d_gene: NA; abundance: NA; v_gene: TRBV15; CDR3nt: TGTGCCACCAGCAGAGATCGACAGAACACTGAAGCTTTCTTT; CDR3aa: CATSRDRQNTEAFF
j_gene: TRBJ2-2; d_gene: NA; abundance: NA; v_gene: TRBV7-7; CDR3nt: TGTGCTAGCAGCTTAGGAGGGGTATCGACCGGGGAGCTGTTTTTT; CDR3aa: CASSLGGVSTGELFF
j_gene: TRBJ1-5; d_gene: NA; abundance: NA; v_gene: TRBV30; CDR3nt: TGTGCCTGGAGTGTACTGACAGAGGGCAATCAGCCCCAGCATTTT; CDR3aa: CAWSVLTEGNQPQHF
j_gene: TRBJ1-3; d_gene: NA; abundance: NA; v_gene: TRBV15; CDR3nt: TGTGCCACCAGCAGAGATCGGGGGGCTGGCGGAAACACCATATATTTT; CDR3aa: CATSRDRGAGGNTIYF
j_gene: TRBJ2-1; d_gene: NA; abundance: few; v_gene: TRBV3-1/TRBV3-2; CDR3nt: TGTGCCAGCAGCCCCTCGTCGGGACTCACCGCGGCCAATGAGCAGTTCTTC; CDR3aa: CASSPSSGLTAANEQFF
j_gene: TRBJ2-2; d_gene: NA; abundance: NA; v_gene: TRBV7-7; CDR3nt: TGTGCTAGCAGCTCAACCGCGGACAGAAGAGCCGGGGAGCTGTTTTTT; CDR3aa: CASSSTADRRAGELFF
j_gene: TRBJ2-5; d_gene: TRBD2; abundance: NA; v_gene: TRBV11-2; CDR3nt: TGTGCCAGCAGCTCCGGGACTAGCGGGAGAGGGGAGACCCAGTACTTC; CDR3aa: CASSSGTSGRGETQYF
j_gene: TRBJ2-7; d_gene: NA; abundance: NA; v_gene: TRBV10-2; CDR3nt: TGCGCCAGCTCGGAGGCGGATGAGCAGTACTTC; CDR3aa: CASSEADEQYF
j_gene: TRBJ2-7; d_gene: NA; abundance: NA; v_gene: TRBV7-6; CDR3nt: TGTGCCAGCAGCTTAGTCTCAGGGGTCTCCTACGAGCAGTACTTC; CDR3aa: CASSLVSGVSYEQYF
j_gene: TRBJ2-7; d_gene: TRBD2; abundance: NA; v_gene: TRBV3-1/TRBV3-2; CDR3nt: TGTGCCAGCAGCCAGGGGACTAGCTTGTCCTACGAGCAGTACTTC; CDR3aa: CASSQGTSLSYEQYF
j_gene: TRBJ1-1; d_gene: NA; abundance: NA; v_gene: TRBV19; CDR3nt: TGTGCCAGTAGACGGGTAGCCACTGAAGCTTTCTTT; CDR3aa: CASRRVATEAFF
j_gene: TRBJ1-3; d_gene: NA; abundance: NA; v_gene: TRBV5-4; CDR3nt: TGTGCCAGCAGCCCTCGGCAGGGGAGCTCTGGAAACACCATATATTTT; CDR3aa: CASSPRQGSSGNTIYF
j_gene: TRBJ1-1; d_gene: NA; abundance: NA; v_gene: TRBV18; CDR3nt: TGTGCCAGCTCACAGGGGTTGGGGGGTGGCACTGAAGCTTTCTTT; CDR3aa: CASSQGLGGGTEAFF
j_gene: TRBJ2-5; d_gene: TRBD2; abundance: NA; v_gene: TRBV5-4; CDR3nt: TGTGCCAGCAGCCGGGGCGCATCGGGAGGGGGAGAGACCCAGTACTTC; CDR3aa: CASSRGASGGGETQYF